This T cell receptor (beta chain) is drawn from a study of cytomegalovirus exposure and HLA in healthy donors. Primers included in the PCR were 60 Vbeta and 13 Jbeta primers. Measured with immunoSEQ multiplex PCR; TCRdb has only the in-frame clones, and not every one. The sample holds approximately 140,000 clones, more than 60% seen once. The germline V gene has CDR1 SGHNT and CDR2 YYREEE (reference sequence). This CDR3 comprises 14 residues. Broader study findings: When presence/absence was analysed, sequencing depth was taken to be roughly uniform across donors. Most of the TCR beta V segments (in an earlier analysis) were productive either about 87% or about 30% of the time.

A single count supports this clone. Its antigen is not identified. One end of the junction fails to match germline, which may point to a read error. This receptor was taken from a man aged 40-55 years in good health and CMV-seropositive. This rearrangement joins TRBV5-4 to TRBJ1-3; weak D call: TRBD1 (6 bases). Sequencing was done on a sample of PBMCs. CDR3 coding DNA: TGTGCCAGCACCTTGGAGGGGGCTGGAAACACCATATATTTT. Amino acids: CASTLEGAGNTIYF.